The next 30 T cell receptor beta chains were all read from a single sample in a study of T-cell reconstitution after alpha-beta-depleted transplantation in children. Unique molecular identifiers tagged the TCRbeta library. Using its own MiXCR run on the PCR reads, TCRdb lists one record per CDR3 protein. The table has over 70,000 distinct CDR3 sequences, over 9% seen once; the top ten hold approximately 13%. This specimen was PBMCs from the stem cell graft donor, taken from the stem cell graft. Receptor source: a human donor who donated a stem cell graft to a child with inherited bone marrow failure.

In its sample, this clonotype was seen many times. The V gene is TRBV9, the J gene TRBJ2-7, with TRBD2 matching over 7 bases. V shed 0 bases, J shed 4 bases, and the junction held 7 bases outside the gene matches. The CDR3 runs to 15 residues. Germline CDR1 SGDLS, CDR2 YYNGEE. This CDR3 is CASSVEASGGYEQYF. CDR3 nucleotides: TGTGCCAGCAGCGTAGAGGCTAGCGGTGGGTACGAGCAGTACTTC.

This clonotype has ten or more counts. The rearrangement joins TRBV7-2 to TRBJ2-2, with no clear D. CDR1 is SGHTA and CDR2 is FQGNSA in the germline V gene. V dropped 5 bases and J dropped 4 bases, with 8 bases sitting between them. CDR3 length: 13 residues. This CDR3 reads CASSRTSTGELFF. In DNA, the CDR3 is TGTGCCAGCAGCAGGACGAGCACCGGGGAGCTGTTTTTT. The variable domain in full, with the rest retrieved from reference TRBV7-2 and TRBJ2-2, is GAGVSQSPSNKVTEKGKDVELRCDPISGHTALYWYRQSLGQGLEFLIYFQGNSAPDKSGLPSDRFSAERTGGSVSTLTIQRTQQEDSAVYLCASSRTSTGELFFGEGSRLTVL.

This clonotype was observed at least ten times. CDR3 in amino acids: CATSRGLADNNEQFF. The CDR3 DNA sequence: TGTGCCACCAGCAGAGGACTAGCGGACAACAATGAGCAGTTCTTC. The V gene is TRBV15, the J gene TRBJ2-1, with 9 bases aligning to TRBD2. Germline V gene lookup returns CDR1 LNHNV and CDR2 YYDKDF (reference sequence). Germline trimming cut 1 base from V and 5 bases from J; bases unmatched to any gene: 3. The CDR3 totals 15 residues.

In its sample, this clonotype was seen many times. The chain carries TRBV29-1 and TRBJ1-2; a weak D match, TRBD1 (6 bases). The CDR3 runs to 12 residues. Looked up from germline, CDR1 is SQVTM and CDR2 is ANQGSEA. The CDR3 sequence: CSGGSGDYGYTF. The CDR3 DNA is TGCAGTGGGGGGTCAGGGGACTATGGCTACACCTTC. The variable domain in full, with the rest retrieved from reference TRBV29-1 and TRBJ1-2, is SAVISQKPSRDICQRGTSLTIQCQVDSQVTMMFWYRQQPGQSLTLIATANQGSEATYESGFVIDKFPISRPNLTFSTLTVSNMSPEDSSIYLCSGGSGDYGYTFGSGTRLTVV.

This clonotype was found a few times. The chain links TRBV13 to TRBJ1-2, with D tentatively TRBD1 (5 bases). Germline V gene lookup returns CDR1 PRHDT and CDR2 FYEKMQ (reference sequence). This CDR3 has 14 residues. The germline V and J ends were trimmed by 6 bases and 3 bases, with 14 bases remaining between them. The CDR3 bases are TGTGCCAGCAGGAGACAGTCTTCTGACTATGGCTACACCTTC. Translation: CASRRQSSDYGYTF.

Many counts were recorded for this clonotype. The chain joins TRBV5-5 to TRBJ1-2; D is perhaps TRBD1 (5 bases). The ends were cut back, 4 bases at V and 1 base at J, with 17 bases in the middle. This CDR3 has 16 residues. Germline CDR1 is SGHKS and CDR2 is YYEKEE (reference sequence). The CDR3 DNA follows: TGTGCCAGCAGCCGGGGGTCCGCTTCTCGTAACTATGGCTACACCTTC. Translating it yields CASSRGSASRNYGYTF.

This clonotype was seen a few times. The CDR3 loop is CAIRLREMREAFF. CDR3 in DNA: TGTGCCATACGCCTGAGGGAGATGAGAGAAGCTTTCTTT. The rearrangement joins TRBV6-6 to TRBJ1-1, with D unclear. Germline-derived CDR1 and CDR2 are MNHNY and SVGAGI (reference sequence). Deletions cut 10 bases from V and 8 bases from J, with 20 bases between. The CDR3 length is 13 residues.

This clonotype was found a few times. This chain joins TRBV6-2 or TRBV6-3 and TRBJ2-2; 11 bases fit TRBD2. Trimming took 0 bases from V and 2 from J; bases not matched to a gene: 8. This CDR3 is 19 amino acids long. The V gene's germline CDR1 is MNHEY and CDR2 SVGEGT. Here the CDR3 reads CASSYSISSGGTNTGELFF. As DNA, the CDR3 is TGTGCCAGCAGTTACTCGATATCTAGCGGGGGGACAAACACCGGGGAGCTGTTTTTT.

This CDR3 reads CASRTSEYNEQFF. CDR3 in DNA: TGTGCCAGCAGAACCAGCGAATACAATGAGCAGTTCTTC. The chain couples TRBV5-4 to TRBJ2-1; unclear D gene. V shed 5 bases and J shed 4 bases, with 10 bases lying between them. The CDR3 is made up of 13 amino acids. Germline V CDR1 and CDR2: SGHNT, YYREEE (reference sequence).

This clonotype was observed at least ten times. The CDR3 DNA sequence: TGTGCCACCAGCAAACGGACAGGCAGCCGCGAAATGGAGACCCAGTACTTC. Encoded protein: CATSKRTGSREMETQYF. The chain carries TRBV15 and TRBJ2-5; the match to TRBD1 covers 7 bases. J was trimmed by 5 bases and V by 4 bases; bases with no gene match: 16. Germline V gene lookup returns CDR1 LNHNV and CDR2 YYDKDF (reference sequence). The CDR3 is 17 residues long.

This clonotype was seen many times. The chain has TRBV12-3 or TRBV12-4 and TRBJ2-7; 11 bases match TRBD2. J gave up 2 bases and V 5 bases, and 5 bases lay outside the gene matches. This CDR3 spans 15 amino acids. The CDR3 is CASSPASGGPYEQYF. The CDR3 DNA reads TGTGCCAGCAGTCCTGCTAGCGGGGGGCCCTACGAGCAGTACTTC.

This clonotype has ten or more counts. The chain joins TRBV20-1 to TRBJ2-7, with a tentative D call TRBD2 (5 bases). The germline CDR1 and CDR2 sequences are DFQATT and SNEGSKA (reference sequence). The CDR3 consists of 16 residues. V gave up 0 bases and J gave up 1 base, with 16 bases separating them. CDR3: CSARDPASGDSYEQYF. Written as DNA, the CDR3 is TGCAGTGCTAGAGACCCCGCGAGCGGTGATTCCTACGAGCAGTACTTC.

There are many counts of this clonotype. The chain is built from TRBV7-2 and TRBJ2-7; D remains unclear. The length of the CDR3 is 16 residues. The V gene's germline CDR1 is SGHTA and CDR2 FQGNSA. Trimming pared 1 base from V and 3 bases from J, leaving 16 bases between. The CDR3 region has the DNA TGTGCCAGCAGCTTAGTGTCCCCACCTTCAAGCTACGAGCAGTACTTC. As protein: CASSLVSPPSSYEQYF.

In its sample, this clonotype was seen a few times. The J gene is TRBJ2-7, the V gene TRBV7-3; D is possibly TRBD1 (6 bases). The CDR3 loop spans 14 amino acids. Germline assignment: CDR1 SGHTA and CDR2 FQGTGA. V gave up 1 base and J gave up 7 bases, with 14 bases separating them. DNA of the CDR3: TGTGCCAGCAGCTTAAGAGGGGGAACGGGAGAGCAGTACTTC. This codes for CASSLRGGTGEQYF.

V and J are TRBV27 and TRBJ1-2, with a tentative D call TRBD1 (5 bases). Germline V gives CDR1 MNHEY, CDR2 SMNVEV (reference sequence). Deletions cut 8 bases from V and 4 bases from J, with 17 bases between. The CDR3 consists of 14 residues. In nucleotides, the CDR3 is TGTGCCAGCGGGACCCGATGGGACCTCTATGGCTACACCTTC. This sequence encodes CASGTRWDLYGYTF.

At least ten counts were recorded for this clonotype. CDR3: CASRGIEGTEAFF. The CDR3 coding sequence is TGTGCCAGCAGGGGAATCGAGGGCACTGAAGCTTTCTTT. The rearrangement joins TRBV6-6 to TRBJ1-1; D is uncertain. The germline V gene has CDR1 MNHNY and CDR2 SVGAGI (reference sequence). V was trimmed by 6 bases and J by 4 bases, leaving 12 bases between them. This CDR3 region has 13 residues.

This clonotype was recorded at least ten times. An end of the junction differs from the germline gene, which may be a read error. This sequence joins TRBV7-6 and TRBJ1-1; D gene uncertain. Germline V gene lookup returns CDR1 SGHVS and CDR2 FNYEAQ. The CDR3 contains 13 residues. The CDR3 loop is CASSLEKNTEAFF. The CDR3 bases are TGTGCCAGCAGTTTAGAGAAGAACACTGAAGCTTTCTTT. The full variable domain, in which reference TRBV7-6 and TRBJ1-1 provide the parts outside the CDR3, is GAGVSQSPRYKVTKRGQDVALRCDPISGHVSLYWYRQALGQGPEFLTYFNYEAQQDKSGLPNDRFSAERPEGSISTLTIQRTEQRDSAMYRCASSLEKNTEAFFGQGTRLTVV.

The rearrangement uses TRBV28 and TRBJ2-7; TRBD1 matches 8 bases. V lost 5 bases to trimming and J lost 5 bases; unmatched junction nucleotides: 8. Germline CDR1 reads MDHEN; CDR2 reads SYDVKM. This CDR3 spans 14 amino acids. The CDR3 spells CASSLRTGKNEQYF. The CDR3 DNA follows: TGTGCCAGCAGTCTCCGGACAGGGAAGAACGAGCAGTACTTC.

In its sample, this clonotype was seen many times. V and J are TRBV5-6 and TRBJ2-7; perhaps TRBD1 as D (5 bases). Per the germline V gene, CDR1 is SGHDT and CDR2 is YYEEEE. This CDR3 has 13 amino acids. Between the trimmed V and J ends, which lost 0 bases and 5 bases, there was a span of 9 bases. The DNA of the CDR3 is TGTGCCAGCAGCTTGGCCGAAGGGGACGAGCAGTACTTC. Its protein is CASSLAEGDEQYF.

Ten or more counts support this clonotype. The chain combines TRBV20-1 with TRBJ1-2; perhaps TRBD1 as D (5 bases). Germline CDR1 is DFQATT and CDR2 is SNEGSKA (reference sequence). The CDR3 runs 14 residues. The V gene lost 2 bases and the J gene lost 1 base, with 11 bases spanning the gap. The chain's CDR3 is CSARNEGLNYGYTF. CDR3 nucleotides: TGCAGTGCTAGAAACGAGGGGCTTAACTATGGCTACACCTTC.

This clonotype was counted many times. The chain employs TRBV5-6 and TRBJ2-2; no firm D call. V shed 0 bases and J shed 6 bases, with 9 bases lying between them. Germline loops: CDR1 SGHDT, CDR2 YYEEEE. CDR3 length: 14 amino acids. CDR3 sequence reads: CASSLGGHPGELFF. DNA of the CDR3: TGTGCCAGCAGCTTGGGTGGGCACCCCGGGGAGCTGTTTTTT.

V usage is TRBV20-1 and J usage is TRBJ2-2, with a tentative D call TRBD1 (5 bases). Germline lookup yields CDR1 DFQATT and CDR2 SNEGSKA (reference sequence). This CDR3 is built from 18 residues. The CDR3 loop reads CCSWGRARALVDTGELFF. The CDR3 region has the DNA TGCTGCTCCTGGGGCCGGGCCAGGGCCTTGGTGGACACCGGGGAGCTGTTTTTT.

This clonotype was seen only a few times. This chain connects TRBV2 to TRBJ2-1; D ambiguous. The CDR3 extends over 13 amino acids. V gave up 7 bases and J gave up 5 bases, with 12 bases separating them. Germline V gives CDR1 SNHLY, CDR2 FYNNEI. The CDR3 DNA follows: TGTGCCAGCATTAGGGATTTCAACAATGAGCAGTTCTTC. Residues: CASIRDFNNEQFF. The entire variable domain, with the rest obtained from reference TRBV2 and TRBJ2-1, is as follows: EPEVTQTPSHQVTQMGQEVILRCVPISNHLYFYWYRQILGQKVEFLVSFYNNEISEKSEIFDDQFSVERPDGSNFTLKIRSTKLEDSAMYFCASIRDFNNEQFFGPGTRLTVL.

This chain connects TRBV19 to TRBJ2-7; D is undetermined. V was shortened by 7 bases and J by 1 base, with 17 bases between the two germline ends. The CDR3 runs to 15 residues. Germline loops: CDR1 LNHDA, CDR2 SQIVND (reference sequence). CDR3 nucleotides: TGTGCCAGTAACTTGGCGGTGCGACCTTCCTACGAGCAGTACTTC. Its translation is CASNLAVRPSYEQYF.

There are many counts of this clonotype. The rearrangement uses TRBV10-3 and TRBJ1-5, with D perhaps TRBD1 (5 bases). Looked up from germline, CDR1 is ENHRY and CDR2 is SYGVKD. V gave up 7 bases and J gave up 7 bases, with 14 bases separating them. This CDR3 region has 13 residues. The CDR3 region has the DNA TGTGCCATCAACGATCAGGGAAACCAGCCCCAGCATTTT. Protein sequence: CAINDQGNQPQHF.

This clonotype was observed at least ten times. The CDR3 DNA reads TGTGCCAGCAGCTCTAACACCAGGGCGGATGAAGCTTTCTTT. This encodes CASSSNTRADEAFF. This chain joins TRBV7-6 and TRBJ1-1; TRBD1 is a possible D gene (5 bases). This CDR3 region has 14 residues. From germline, CDR1 is SGHVS and CDR2 FNYEAQ. V was trimmed by 4 bases and J by 7 bases, leaving 16 bases between them.

This clonotype has a count of ten or more. This chain connects TRBV7-9 to TRBJ2-7, with D perhaps assigned TRBD1 or TRBD2 (6 bases each). CDR3 size: 14 residues. Germline lookup yields CDR1 SEHNR and CDR2 FQNEAQ (reference sequence). The V end was cut by 5 bases, the J end by 1 base, with 12 bases between. This CDR3 is CASSAQGLSYEQYF. CDR3 nucleotides: TGTGCCAGCAGCGCACAGGGACTTTCCTACGAGCAGTACTTC.

The chain joins TRBV9 to TRBJ2-3; D not certain. Trimming removed 0 bases from V and 2 bases from J, with 13 bases in between. Germline loops: CDR1 SGDLS, CDR2 YYNGEE. The CDR3 runs 16 residues. CDR3 residues: CASSVGRDWATDTQYF. The CDR3 bases are TGTGCCAGCAGCGTAGGAAGGGATTGGGCCACAGATACGCAGTATTTT.

This clonotype was seen many times. DNA of the CDR3: TGCAGTGCTCATTCCCCCAATCAGGGCCAGCCCCAGCATTTT. It is translated as CSAHSPNQGQPQHF. The chain has TRBV20-1 and TRBJ1-5, with a weak D call TRBD1 (5 bases). The CDR3 loop spans 14 amino acids. Trimming cost V 5 bases and J 7 bases, with 18 bases left between them. Germline loops: CDR1 DFQATT, CDR2 SNEGSKA (reference sequence).

This clonotype showed up many times. This sequence joins TRBV5-1 and TRBJ2-1; 12 bases align to TRBD2. CDR3 size: 14 residues. With V trimmed by 7 bases and J by 5 bases, 4 bases remained unmatched. Germline CDR1 is SGHRS and CDR2 is YFSETQ. For the CDR3, the DNA is TGCGCCAGCGGACTAGCGGGATGGGACAATGAGCAGTTCTTC. It translates to CASGLAGWDNEQFF.